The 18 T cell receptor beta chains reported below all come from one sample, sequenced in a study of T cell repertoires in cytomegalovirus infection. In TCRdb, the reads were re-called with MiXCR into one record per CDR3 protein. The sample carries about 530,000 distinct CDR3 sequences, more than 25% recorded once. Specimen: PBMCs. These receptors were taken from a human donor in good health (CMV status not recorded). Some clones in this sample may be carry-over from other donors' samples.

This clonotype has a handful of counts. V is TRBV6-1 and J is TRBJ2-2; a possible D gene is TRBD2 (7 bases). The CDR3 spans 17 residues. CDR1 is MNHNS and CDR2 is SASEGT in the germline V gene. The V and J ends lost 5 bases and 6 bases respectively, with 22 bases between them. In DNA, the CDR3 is TGTGCCAGCAGTTATGGGCGGGAAGGGAGGGGGTCCGGGGAGCTGTTTTTT. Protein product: CASSYGREGRGSGELFF.

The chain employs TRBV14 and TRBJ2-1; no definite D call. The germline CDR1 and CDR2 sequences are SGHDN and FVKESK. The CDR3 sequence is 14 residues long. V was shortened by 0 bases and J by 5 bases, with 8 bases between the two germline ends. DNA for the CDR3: TGTGCCAGCAGCCAAGATATAGGGCACAATGAGCAGTTCTTC. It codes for CASSQDIGHNEQFF. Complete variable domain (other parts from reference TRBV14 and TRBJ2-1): EAGVTQFPSHSVIEKGQTVTLRCDPISGHDNLYWYRRVMGKEIKFLLHFVKESKQDESGMPNNRFLAERTGGTYSTLKVQPAELEDSGVYFCASSQDIGHNEQFFGPGTRLTVL.

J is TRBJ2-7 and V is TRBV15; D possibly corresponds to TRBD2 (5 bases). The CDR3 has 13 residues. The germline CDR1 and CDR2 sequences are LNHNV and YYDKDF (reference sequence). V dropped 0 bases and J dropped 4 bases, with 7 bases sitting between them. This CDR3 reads CATSRERAYEQYV. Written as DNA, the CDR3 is TGTGCCACCAGCAGAGAGAGGGCTTACGAGCAGTACGTC.

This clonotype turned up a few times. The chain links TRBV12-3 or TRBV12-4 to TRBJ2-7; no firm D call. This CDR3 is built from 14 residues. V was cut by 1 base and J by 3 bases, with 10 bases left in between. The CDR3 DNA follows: TGTGCCAGCAGTTTAGGCCCTACCCACTACGAGCAGTACTTC. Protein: CASSLGPTHYEQYF.

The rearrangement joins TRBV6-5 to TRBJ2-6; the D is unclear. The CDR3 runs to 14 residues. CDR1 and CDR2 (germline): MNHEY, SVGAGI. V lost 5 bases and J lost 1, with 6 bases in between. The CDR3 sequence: CASSPQSGANVLTF. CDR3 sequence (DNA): TGTGCCAGCAGTCCCCAATCTGGGGCCAACGTCCTGACTTTC.

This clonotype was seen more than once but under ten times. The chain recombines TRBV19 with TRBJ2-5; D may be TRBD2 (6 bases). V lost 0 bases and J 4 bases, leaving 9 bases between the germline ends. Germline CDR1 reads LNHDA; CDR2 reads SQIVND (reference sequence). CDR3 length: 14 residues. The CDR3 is CASSIEVGRETQYF. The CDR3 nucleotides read TGTGCCAGTAGTATAGAGGTCGGGAGAGAGACCCAGTACTTC.

CDR3 coding DNA: TGTGCCAGCAGTGTCCTAGCGGGAGTGCTCAATGAGCAGTTCTTC. Encoded protein: CASSVLAGVLNEQFF. This sequence joins TRBV6-2 or TRBV6-3 and TRBJ2-1, with 10 bases aligning to TRBD2. The CDR3 has 15 amino acids. CDR1 is MNHEY and CDR2 is SVGEGT in the germline V gene. Losses at the gene ends were 5 bases for V and 6 bases for J; bases not matched to a gene: 7.

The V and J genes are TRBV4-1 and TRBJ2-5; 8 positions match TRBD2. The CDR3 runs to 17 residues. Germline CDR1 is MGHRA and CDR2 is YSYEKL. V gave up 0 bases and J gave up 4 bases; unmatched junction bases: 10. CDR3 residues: CASSQDLLAGFIETQYF. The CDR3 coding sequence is TGCGCCAGCAGCCAAGATTTGCTAGCGGGTTTTATAGAGACCCAGTACTTC.

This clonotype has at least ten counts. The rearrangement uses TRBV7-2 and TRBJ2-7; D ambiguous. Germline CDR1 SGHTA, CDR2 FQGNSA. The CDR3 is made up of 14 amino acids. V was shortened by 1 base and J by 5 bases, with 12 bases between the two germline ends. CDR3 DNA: TGTGCCAGCAGCTTAGGGCGACACGGAAACGAGCAGTACTTC. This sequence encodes CASSLGRHGNEQYF.

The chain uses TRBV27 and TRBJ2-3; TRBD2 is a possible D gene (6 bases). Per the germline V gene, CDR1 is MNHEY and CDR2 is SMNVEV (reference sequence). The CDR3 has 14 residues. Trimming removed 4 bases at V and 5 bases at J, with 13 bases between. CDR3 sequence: CASSSWAGKDTQYF. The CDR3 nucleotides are TGTGCCAGCAGTTCATGGGCGGGGAAAGATACGCAGTATTTT.

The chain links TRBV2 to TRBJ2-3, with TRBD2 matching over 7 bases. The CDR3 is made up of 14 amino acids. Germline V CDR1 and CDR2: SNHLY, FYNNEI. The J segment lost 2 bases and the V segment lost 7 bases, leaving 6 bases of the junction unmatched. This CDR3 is CASKLASPTDTQYF. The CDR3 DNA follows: TGTGCCAGCAAACTAGCGTCACCCACAGATACGCAGTATTTT.

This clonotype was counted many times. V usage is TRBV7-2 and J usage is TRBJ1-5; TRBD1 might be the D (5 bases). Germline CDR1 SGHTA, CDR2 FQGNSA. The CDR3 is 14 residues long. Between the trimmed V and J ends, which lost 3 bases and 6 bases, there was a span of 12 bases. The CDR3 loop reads CASSLGGWTQPQHF. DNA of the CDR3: TGTGCCAGCAGCTTGGGGGGGTGGACTCAGCCCCAGCATTTT.

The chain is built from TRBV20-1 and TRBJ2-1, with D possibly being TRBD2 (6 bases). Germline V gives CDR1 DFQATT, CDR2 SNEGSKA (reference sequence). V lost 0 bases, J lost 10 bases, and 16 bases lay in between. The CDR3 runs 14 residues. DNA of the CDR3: TGCAGTGCTAGAGATTCGGCCGGGCGGGGCGAGCAGTTCTTC. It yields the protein CSARDSAGRGEQFF.

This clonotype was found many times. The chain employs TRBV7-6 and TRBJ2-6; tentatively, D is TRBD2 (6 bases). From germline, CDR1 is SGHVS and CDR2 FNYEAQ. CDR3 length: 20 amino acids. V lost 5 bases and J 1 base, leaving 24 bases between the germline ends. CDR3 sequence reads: CASSLDTVDYRPSGANVLTF. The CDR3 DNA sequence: TGTGCCAGCAGCCTAGATACGGTGGACTACCGACCGTCTGGGGCCAACGTCCTGACTTTC.

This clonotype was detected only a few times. The CDR3 region has the DNA TGTGCCAGCAGCTTACAGGGACAGGGGAACAATCAGCCCCAGCATTTT. Its protein product is CASSLQGQGNNQPQHF. The genes are TRBV5-6 and TRBJ1-5, with TRBD1 matching 10 bases. Trimming took 2 bases from V and 3 from J; bases not matched to a gene: 5. CDR3 length: 16 residues. CDR1 is SGHDT, CDR2 YYEEEE, per germline.

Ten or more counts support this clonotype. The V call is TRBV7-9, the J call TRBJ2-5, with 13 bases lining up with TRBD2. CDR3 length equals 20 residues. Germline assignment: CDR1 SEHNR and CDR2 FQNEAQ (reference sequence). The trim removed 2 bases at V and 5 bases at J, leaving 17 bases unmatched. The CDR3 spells CASSLPGLAGKALTGETQYF. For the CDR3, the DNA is TGTGCCAGCAGCTTACCGGGACTAGCGGGGAAGGCCTTGACAGGGGAGACCCAGTACTTC.

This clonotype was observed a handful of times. CDR3 region: CASSLWTITDTQYF. The CDR3 nucleotides read TGTGCCAGCAGCCTTTGGACTATCACAGATACGCAGTATTTT. The gene calls are TRBV3-1 and TRBJ2-3, with TRBD2 as a possible D gene (6 bases). Trimming left V 4 bases short and J 2 bases short, with 10 bases between. The germline gives CDR1 LGHDT, CDR2 YNNKEL (reference sequence). The CDR3 consists of 14 residues.

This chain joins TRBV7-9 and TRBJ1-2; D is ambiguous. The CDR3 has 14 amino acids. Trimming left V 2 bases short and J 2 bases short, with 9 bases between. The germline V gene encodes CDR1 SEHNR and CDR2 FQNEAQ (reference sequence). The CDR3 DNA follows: TGTGCCAGCAGCTTATGGGCAGAGAACTATGGCTACACCTTC. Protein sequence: CASSLWAENYGYTF.